The 27 T cell receptor beta chains in this list originate from one sample, sequenced in a study of OX40 agonist ivuxolimab in advanced cancers. Some clones are missing from TCRdb's copy, which holds only in-frame ones; the method was immunoSEQ multiplex PCR. The repertoire consists of around 76,000 clones, with 70% to 90% occurring once and the leading ten covering 2.8%. The sequencing here drew on CD4+ or CD8+ T cells sorted from blood, taken in a trial of the OX40 agonist ivuxolimab. The receptors shown here come from an adult with an advanced solid tumor such as melanoma, head and neck, liver or kidney cancer.

The chain employs TRBV6-5 and TRBJ2-6, with D possibly TRBD2 on 5 matching bases. The CDR3 length is 16 residues. Trimming stripped 4 bases from V and 0 bases from J, with 10 bases between. Germline lookup yields CDR1 MNHEY and CDR2 SVGAGI. The CDR3 region is CASSFGISSGANVLTF. Here the CDR3 DNA reads TGTGCCAGCAGTTTCGGGATTTCCTCTGGGGCCAACGTCCTGACTTTC.

The chain uses TRBV5-1 and TRBJ1-4; weak D call: TRBD1 (6 bases). V was cut by 0 bases and J by 0 bases, with 15 bases left in between. The CDR3 consists of 18 residues. Germline CDR1 and CDR2: SGHRS and YFSETQ. CDR3 amino acids: CASSLGVDSRATNEKLFF. The CDR3 DNA is TGCGCCAGCAGCTTGGGGGTGGACAGCCGAGCAACTAATGAAAAACTGTTTTTT.

This clone was observed once. The chain links TRBV19 to TRBJ1-5; 10 nucleotides align to TRBD1. Germline-derived CDR1 and CDR2 are LNHDA and SQIVND (reference sequence). CDR3 length equals 15 residues. Trimming took 7 bases from V and 7 from J; bases not matched to a gene: 10. Written as DNA, the CDR3 is TGTGCCAGTACCCGGACAGGGGGAAGGGACCAGCCCCAGCATTTT. Amino acid sequence: CASTRTGGRDQPQHF.

V and J are TRBV29-1 and TRBJ2-7, with D possibly being TRBD1 (5 bases). Trimming removed 7 bases from V and 4 bases from J, with 11 bases in between. This CDR3 is 11 amino acids long. In germline, CDR1 is SQVTM, CDR2 ANQGSEA. In nucleotides, the CDR3 is TGCAGCGCGACAGAAGCGTACGAGCAGTACTTC. It codes for CSATEAYEQYF.

This chain connects TRBV7-2 to TRBJ1-3, with D perhaps matching TRBD1 (5 bases). The germline V gene encodes CDR1 SGHTA and CDR2 FQGNSA. The CDR3 runs 17 residues. V was trimmed by 5 bases and J by 3 bases, leaving 20 bases between them. This CDR3 reads CASSLSRDRGFGNTIYF. DNA of the CDR3: TGTGCCAGCAGCCTTAGTCGCGACAGAGGTTTTGGAAACACCATATATTTT.

This chain uses TRBV9 with TRBJ2-3; 9 nucleotides align to TRBD2. The CDR3 sequence is 19 residues long. The germline gives CDR1 SGDLS, CDR2 YYNGEE. The trim removed 1 base at V and 0 bases at J, leaving 12 bases unmatched. CDR3 coding DNA: TGTGCCAGCAGCGTATCAGGAGCGGGGGGCCCCTTTAGCACAGATACGCAGTATTTT. This gives the protein CASSVSGAGGPFSTDTQYF.

The rearrangement uses TRBV18 and TRBJ1-1; 9 bases match TRBD1. V dropped 5 bases and J dropped 4; count of bases not matched to a gene: 2. Germline assignment: CDR1 KGHSH and CDR2 LQKENI. There are 13 residues in the CDR3. This CDR3 is CASSTTGGTEAFF. The CDR3 DNA sequence: TGTGCCAGCTCAACGACAGGGGGCACTGAAGCTTTCTTT.

The chain is built from TRBV5-1 and TRBJ1-1; the match to TRBD1 covers 10 bases. The V gene's germline CDR1 is SGHRS and CDR2 YFSETQ. The CDR3 loop spans 16 amino acids. J was trimmed by 5 bases and V by 4 bases; bases with no gene match: 11. The DNA of the CDR3 is TGCGCCAGCAGCCCGGAACCGGGACAGGGGTGGACTGAAGCTTTCTTT. This sequence encodes CASSPEPGQGWTEAFF.

This rearrangement joins TRBV30 to TRBJ2-7; D is perhaps TRBD2 (7 bases). V lost 0 bases to trimming and J lost 1 base, with 13 bases between them. The CDR3 loop spans 15 amino acids. From germline, CDR1 is GTSNPN and CDR2 SVGIG (reference sequence). The CDR3: CAWSVRAGASYEQYF. The CDR3 DNA reads as TGTGCCTGGAGTGTACGGGCGGGGGCATCCTACGAGCAGTACTTC.

This sequence joins TRBV19 and TRBJ1-5, with 7 bases that match TRBD1. From germline, CDR1 is LNHDA and CDR2 SQIVND (reference sequence). CDR3 length equals 16 residues. The J segment lost 2 bases and the V segment lost 6 bases, leaving 10 bases of the junction unmatched. The CDR3 nucleotides read TGTGCCAGTAGCATTACAGGGGTCCGGGGCAATCAGCCCCAGCATTTT. Encoded protein: CASSITGVRGNQPQHF.

V usage is TRBV5-1 and J usage is TRBJ1-1; no reliable D call. Germline V gene lookup returns CDR1 SGHRS and CDR2 YFSETQ. The V end was cut by 1 base, the J end by 1 base, with 11 bases between. This CDR3 contains 15 residues. The CDR3 DNA is TGCGCCAGCAGCTTGATGTGGGTCCCGAACACTGAAGCTTTCTTT. Amino acids: CASSLMWVPNTEAFF.

The chain is built from TRBV21-1 and TRBJ2-4; TRBD2 reflects the table's D call only, with no check against the DNA. TRBV21-1 is assigned pseudogene status. This CDR3 comprises 16 residues. The CDR3 sequence is CASSNGTGGAKNIQYF. The CDR3 nucleotides are TGTGCCAGCAGCAACGGCACGGGAGGGGCCAAAAACATTCAGTACTTC.

The chain couples TRBV7-6 to TRBJ2-5; D possibly corresponds to TRBD1 (7 bases). Trimming left V 6 bases short and J 4 bases short, with 15 bases between. Looked up from germline, CDR1 is SGHVS and CDR2 is FNYEAQ. CDR3 length equals 14 residues. In DNA, the CDR3 is TGTGCCAGCAGTTCAACGCAGGGGGGAGAGACCCAGTACTTC. Encoded protein: CASSSTQGGETQYF.

J is TRBJ2-1 and V is TRBV7-2, with D perhaps matching TRBD2 (5 bases). Trimming cost V 5 bases and J 6 bases, with 14 bases left between them. Germline V lookup: CDR1 SGHTA, CDR2 FQGNSA. The CDR3 totals 14 residues. For the CDR3, the DNA is TGTGCCAGCAGCCCCAGCTACACTAGCAATGAGCAGTTCTTC. Protein: CASSPSYTSNEQFF.

This clone was counted between two and nine times. The V call is TRBV5-1, the J call TRBJ2-2; D ambiguous. CDR1 and CDR2 (germline): SGHRS, YFSETQ. V gave up 1 base and J gave up 1 base, with 8 bases separating them. The CDR3 loop spans 15 amino acids. CDR3: CASSLNNKNTGELFF. Here the CDR3 DNA reads TGCGCCAGCAGCTTGAACAACAAGAACACCGGGGAGCTGTTTTTT.

The chain combines TRBV5-6 with TRBJ1-2; 12 bases agree with TRBD1. The CDR3 contains 16 residues. The germline V gene has CDR1 SGHDT and CDR2 YYEEEE. The V segment lost 4 bases and the J segment 3 bases; nucleotides outside the gene matches: 7. DNA of the CDR3: TGTGCCAGCAGCCAGCCGGGACAGGGGGCTTACTATGGCTACACCTTC. This encodes CASSQPGQGAYYGYTF.

The rearrangement links TRBV7-2 to TRBJ2-1; no clear D gene. Germline V CDR1 and CDR2: SGHTA, FQGNSA. Trimming removed 2 bases at V and 5 bases at J, with 7 bases between. The CDR3 consists of 13 residues. CDR3 in DNA: TGTGCCAGCAGCTTATCCAGAAACAATGAGCAGTTCTTC. It specifies CASSLSRNNEQFF.

As regards this clone: The same CDR3 arises from other DNA sequences in this sample as well. The chain uses TRBV14 and TRBJ1-6; weak D call: TRBD1 (5 bases). The germline gives CDR1 SGHDN, CDR2 FVKESK. The CDR3 sequence is 14 residues long. The V end lost 1 base, the J end lost 7 bases, and 8 bases lay between the germline ends. CDR3 DNA sequence: TGTGCCAGCAGCCAAGGCAGGGAGAATTCACCCCTCCACTTT. Translating gives CASSQGRENSPLHF. The complete variable domain, with remaining parts taken from reference TRBV14 and TRBJ1-6, reads EAGVTQFPSHSVIEKGQTVTLRCDPISGHDNLYWYRRVMGKEIKFLLHFVKESKQDESGMPNNRFLAERTGGTYSTLKVQPAELEDSGVYFCASSQGRENSPLHFGNGTRLTVT.

The count of this clone is one. The chain carries TRBV6-6 and TRBJ2-3; 7 bases align to TRBD1. Trimming at V came to 6 bases and at J to 4 bases, leaving 10 bases not matched to a gene. The V gene's germline CDR1 is MNHNY and CDR2 SVGAGI (reference sequence). The CDR3 consists of 15 residues. In nucleotides, the CDR3 is TGTGCCAGCAGGGTCAAGGGGGACAGCGCAGATACGCAGTATTTT. Translated: CASRVKGDSADTQYF.

About this clone: The sample contains more than one DNA sequence encoding this CDR3. The chain uses TRBV2 and TRBJ1-1, with D perhaps TRBD1 (5 bases). CDR3 size: 13 residues. Trimming shortened V by 5 bases and J by 1 base, and 8 bases separated the two germline ends. CDR1 is SNHLY and CDR2 is FYNNEI in the germline V gene. As DNA, the CDR3 is TGTGCCAGCAGTAGAGACAGGAACACTGAAGCTTTCTTT. Amino acid sequence: CASSRDRNTEAFF.

The chain links TRBV6-5 to TRBJ1-2; D is possibly TRBD1 (6 bases). The germline V gene encodes CDR1 MNHEY and CDR2 SVGAGI. Trimming cost V 5 bases and J 6 bases, with 19 bases left between them. The CDR3 totals 15 residues. The CDR3: CASSASTDSVDGYTF. The CDR3 nucleotides are TGTGCCAGCAGTGCGTCTACGGACAGTGTCGATGGCTACACCTTC.

The V call is TRBV11-3, the J call TRBJ1-1, with D unresolved. The germline gives CDR1 SGHNT, CDR2 YENEEA. CDR3 length equals 15 residues. V was clipped by 0 bases and J by 3 bases, with 11 bases between them. Here the CDR3 reads CASSLDHGRDTEAFF. The CDR3 DNA is TGTGCCAGCAGCTTAGATCACGGTAGGGACACTGAAGCTTTCTTT.

J is TRBJ1-2 and V is TRBV19, with 9 bases lining up with TRBD1. The CDR3 consists of 15 residues. Germline V gene data show CDR1 as LNHDA and CDR2 as SQIVND (reference sequence). Trimming removed 5 bases from V and 7 bases from J; junction bases left unmatched: 11. The CDR3 reads CASSLTPGQGGGYTF. The CDR3 coding sequence is TGTGCCAGTAGTCTCACTCCGGGACAGGGAGGTGGCTACACCTTC.

This chain joins TRBV19 and TRBJ2-7; TRBD2 matches at 10 bases. There are 14 residues in the CDR3. J gave up 4 bases and V 5 bases, and 5 bases lay outside the gene matches. Germline V gene sequence: CDR1 LNHDA, CDR2 SQIVND (reference sequence). CDR3 DNA: TGTGCCAGTAGTCTAAGCGGGGGGGCTTACGAGCAGTACTTC. Translated, it gives CASSLSGGAYEQYF.

The CDR3 coding sequence is TGTGCCAGCAGCTTAGAGGCGGGGGGGAGCGATACGCAGTATTTT. Translating gives CASSLEAGGSDTQYF. The chain combines TRBV11-3 with TRBJ2-3, with TRBD2 matching over 9 bases. Germline CDR1 reads SGHNT; CDR2 reads YENEEA. Trimming cost V 0 bases and J 6 bases; bases outside gene matches: 4. The CDR3 loop spans 15 amino acids.

This sequence joins TRBV2 and TRBJ1-5; D gene uncertain. The V end was cut by 8 bases, the J end by 1 base, with 15 bases between. This CDR3 spans 15 amino acids. Germline V CDR1 and CDR2: SNHLY, FYNNEI. The CDR3 protein is CASHFGSGSNQPQHF. CDR3 DNA sequence: TGTGCCAGCCACTTCGGTAGTGGGAGCAATCAGCCCCAGCATTTT.

The chain has TRBV6-6 and TRBJ1-4; D not resolved. Germline assignment: CDR1 MNHNY and CDR2 SVGAGI (reference sequence). The length of the CDR3 is 13 residues. Trimming took off 6 bases at V and 5 bases at J, with 10 bases between the two ends. In nucleotides, the CDR3 is TGTGCCAGCAGCCCCGGCAGGAATGAAAAACTGTTTTTT. Its protein product is CASSPGRNEKLFF.